This entry concerns a single T cell receptor (beta chain). The target antigen is unknown. All patients experienced relapse after autologous stem cell transplantation, and brentuximab vedotin exposure was variable. Profiling relied on immunoSEQ multiplex PCR, and the TCRdb table lists in-frame clones only, not all of them. The table includes some 64,000 clones, 85% to 90% detected once. The sample is drawn from a study of PD-1 blockade in classical Hodgkin lymphoma. About the research overall: Once every 2 weeks, patients received intravenous nivolumab at 3 mg/kg.

The CDR3 covers 14 residues. Germline assignment: CDR1 KGHSH and CDR2 LQKENI. V was shortened by 4 bases and J by 3 bases, with 7 bases between the two germline ends. Study-wide results and limits: Repertoire difference causes, possibly disease activity or prior therapy, remain undefined.

The sequence derives from a human donor with classical Hodgkin lymphoma. The rearrangement uses TRBV18 and TRBJ2-6, with D hard to call. This specimen consisted of peripheral blood mononuclear cells (PBMCs), obtained at baseline. Here the CDR3 reads CASSRRDGANVLTF. The DNA of the CDR3 is TGTGCCAGCTCACGTAGGGATGGGGCCAACGTCCTGACTTTC.